This T cell receptor beta chain was sequenced during a study of control samples from healthy donors and cancer patients. The germline V and J ends were trimmed by 6 bases and 4 bases, with 10 bases remaining between them. CDR3 size: 13 residues. CDR1 and CDR2 (germline): ENHRY, SYGVKD. A few counts support this clone. The assay was immunoSEQ multiplex PCR, and TCRdb's table has in-frame clones only and misses some. The sample contains 95,000 to 150,000 clones, about 90% of which appear only once. V gene TRBV10-3 combines with J gene TRBJ1-5; the D is unclear. This TCR derives from a man younger than 35 in good health. Sequenced material: blood. CDR3 nucleotide sequence: TGTGCCATCAGCCGAGGAGAGAATCAGCCCCAGCATTTT. Encoded protein: CAISRGENQPQHF.